The 25 T cell receptor beta chains listed next were all sequenced from one sample in a study of post-analysis software for immune sequencing data. Study results and caveats: Several TRBV segments (TRBV5-6, TRBV5-1 and TRBV20-1 among them) occurred more frequently in patients than in controls.

Antigens for these TCRs are unknown. Carried by the TCR beta cDNA libraries were unique molecular identifiers. TCRdb passed the PCR reads through MiXCR, listing each CDR3 protein once. The sample gives a few hundred thousand distinct CDR3 sequences, approximately 46% of which show up once; roughly an eighth is in the top ten. The sample was blood. The receptors come from a girl aged 10 to 17 with multiple sclerosis.

The chain joins TRBV10-3 to TRBJ2-1; 9 bases are a match to TRBD2. Looked up from germline, CDR1 is ENHRY and CDR2 is SYGVKD. V was clipped by 10 bases and J by 8 bases; unmatched bases: 15. The CDR3 spans 15 residues. The CDR3, as DNA: TGTGCCACCTATAGCGGGAGCGCACTGGTATATGAGCAGTTCTTC. It specifies CATYSGSALVYEQFF.

This chain uses TRBV7-6 with TRBJ2-5, with 9 bases aligning to TRBD2. V was pared by 5 bases and J by 2 bases, with 9 bases of the junction left unmatched. CDR1 and CDR2 from the germline V gene are SGHVS and FNYEAQ. The CDR3 length is 16 residues. CDR3 in DNA: TGTGCCAGCAGCGTTTTAGCGGGAGAGAGGCAAGAGACCCAGTACTTC. This translates into CASSVLAGERQETQYF.

This chain joins TRBV15 and TRBJ2-3, with 9 bases lining up with TRBD2. This CDR3 has 15 amino acids. Germline V gene sequence: CDR1 LNHNV, CDR2 YYDKDF (reference sequence). V shed 1 base, J shed 4 bases, and the junction held 3 bases outside the gene matches. CDR3 residues: CATSRAREGSDTQYF. CDR3 bases: TGTGCCACCAGCAGAGCGCGGGAGGGCTCAGATACGCAGTATTTT.

The chain carries TRBV12-3 or TRBV12-4 and TRBJ2-4; 14 nucleotides line up with TRBD2. TRBJ2-5 explains the end of the DNA better; the J call may be wrong. The CDR3 runs 17 residues. CDR3 in amino acids: CASSPGTSGRIGETQYF. In nucleotides, the CDR3 is TGTGCCAGCAGTCCAGGGACTAGCGGGAGAATAGGAGAGACCCAGTACTTC.

The chain uses TRBV20-1 and TRBJ2-7; 8 bases fit TRBD1. Germline V gene lookup returns CDR1 DFQATT and CDR2 SNEGSKA (reference sequence). The V segment lost 5 bases and the J segment 2 bases; nucleotides outside the gene matches: 5. The CDR3 is 13 residues long. The chain's CDR3 is CSASGGPTYEQYF. CDR3 coding DNA: TGCAGTGCTTCAGGGGGCCCGACCTACGAGCAGTACTTC.

J is TRBJ1-1 and V is TRBV5-1; D possibly corresponds to TRBD1 (5 bases). Trimming stripped 4 bases from V and 1 base from J, with 14 bases between. Germline-derived CDR1 and CDR2 are SGHRS and YFSETQ. The CDR3 covers 15 residues. The CDR3: CASSPWGVGNTEAFF. The CDR3 DNA reads TGCGCCAGCAGCCCCTGGGGGGTCGGGAACACTGAAGCTTTCTTT.

The chain is built from TRBV9 and TRBJ2-1; TRBD2 agrees at 11 bases. V trimming: 3 bases; J trimming: 10 bases; junction bases outside the gene matches: 6. Germline V CDR1 and CDR2: SGDLS, YYNGEE. The CDR3 totals 14 residues. Written as DNA, the CDR3 is TGTGCCAGCAGCGAAACTAGCGGGAGAAGGGAGCAGTTCTTC. This sequence encodes CASSETSGRREQFF.

Here the CDR3 DNA reads TGCAGTACACATCTACCAGGGGGCAATCAGCCCCAGCATTTT. It encodes CSTHLPGGNQPQHF. The V and J genes are TRBV20-1 and TRBJ1-5; TRBD1 might be the D (6 bases). V lost 8 bases and J lost 2, with 16 bases in between. Germline V lookup: CDR1 DFQATT, CDR2 SNEGSKA (reference sequence). CDR3 length: 14 amino acids.

The chain uses TRBV27 and TRBJ1-1; D gene unclear. This CDR3 contains 16 residues. CDR1 is MNHEY, CDR2 SMNVEV, per germline (reference sequence). Deletions cut 3 bases from V and 1 base from J, with 15 bases between. The CDR3 sequence is CASSLVAGPANTEAFF. CDR3 nucleotides: TGTGCCAGCAGTTTGGTTGCAGGCCCAGCGAACACTGAAGCTTTCTTT.

This sequence joins TRBV27 and TRBJ2-7; 10 bases line up with TRBD1. CDR3 size: 15 residues. From germline, CDR1 is MNHEY and CDR2 SMNVEV (reference sequence). The J segment lost 5 bases and the V segment lost 7 bases, leaving 11 bases of the junction unmatched. CDR3: CASKWGTGVRDEQYF. CDR3 nucleotide sequence: TGTGCCAGCAAATGGGGGACAGGGGTTCGGGACGAGCAGTACTTC.

This sequence joins TRBV5-1 and TRBJ2-1; weak D call: TRBD1 (6 bases). Deletions cut 1 base from V and 8 bases from J, with 13 bases between. Germline V gene lookup returns CDR1 SGHRS and CDR2 YFSETQ. The CDR3 contains 14 residues. CDR3 sequence (DNA): TGCGCCAGCAGCTTGACAGGGTCTGACGATGAGCAGTTCTTC. This sequence encodes CASSLTGSDDEQFF.

The chain recombines TRBV28 with TRBJ1-6; D gene ambiguous. Trimming took 6 bases from V and 7 from J, leaving 16 bases between them. This CDR3 comprises 15 residues. The V gene's germline CDR1 is MDHEN and CDR2 SYDVKM. The CDR3 DNA sequence: TGTGCCAGCAGGTACCCGGACCATAGGAATTCACCCCTCCACTTT. Its protein is CASRYPDHRNSPLHF.

This chain connects TRBV7-2 to TRBJ1-4; D remains ambiguous. The CDR3 has 13 residues. CDR1 is SGHTA and CDR2 is FQGNSA in the germline V gene. Between the trimmed V and J ends, which lost 5 bases and 10 bases, there was a span of 14 bases. The DNA for the CDR3 is TGTGCCAGCAGCCCTCAACGGGAGGGAAAACTGTTTTTT. It is translated as CASSPQREGKLFF.

The CDR3 DNA reads as TGTGCCAGCAGCCCAGACTCCACTGAAGCTTTCTTT. Translation: CASSPDSTEAFF. The chain recombines TRBV7-9 with TRBJ1-1; D is unclear. The V and J ends lost 5 bases and 4 bases respectively, with 8 bases between them. This CDR3 has 12 residues. Germline V gives CDR1 SEHNR, CDR2 FQNEAQ (reference sequence).

The gene calls are TRBV7-2 and TRBJ1-1; D gene uncertain. The germline V and J ends were trimmed by 2 bases and 2 bases, with 15 bases remaining between them. This CDR3 has 16 residues. Germline assignment: CDR1 SGHTA and CDR2 FQGNSA. This CDR3 reads CASSLTNRLLNTEAFF. The DNA for the CDR3 is TGTGCCAGCAGCTTAACCAATAGACTCCTTAACACTGAAGCTTTCTTT.

This sequence joins TRBV18 and TRBJ2-1; D tentatively fits TRBD1 or TRBD2 (6 bases each). Germline CDR1 reads KGHSH; CDR2 reads LQKENI. The germline V and J ends were trimmed by 3 bases and 2 bases, with 11 bases remaining between them. The CDR3 spans 15 residues. DNA for the CDR3: TGTGCCAGCTCACCTAACAGGGAGGCCTACAATGAGCAGTTCTTC. Its translation: CASSPNREAYNEQFF.

This clonotype turned up a few times. The chain couples TRBV10-3 to TRBJ2-5, with D possibly matching TRBD1 (7 bases). Germline CDR1 is ENHRY and CDR2 is SYGVKD. Trimming left V 6 bases short and J 6 bases short, with 17 bases between. There are 14 residues in the CDR3. CDR3 nucleotide sequence: TGTGCCATCAGGGAGGGACAGTCCGGGCAGACCCAGTACTTC. This codes for CAIREGQSGQTQYF.

The rearrangement uses TRBV12-3 or TRBV12-4 and TRBJ1-1, with D perhaps TRBD1 (5 bases). The V and J ends lost 3 bases and 4 bases respectively, with 12 bases between them. This CDR3 is 14 amino acids long. The CDR3 nucleotides read TGTGCCAGCAGTTTCGGGGGTGCGGTCACTGAAGCTTTCTTT. Protein product: CASSFGGAVTEAFF.

The CDR3, as DNA: TGTGCCACCAGCAGAGAAGCCAGGGCTGATGGCTACACCTTC. It specifies CATSREARADGYTF. The J gene is TRBJ1-2, the V gene TRBV15; D may be TRBD1 (5 bases). CDR3 length: 14 residues. The germline V and J ends were trimmed by 0 bases and 6 bases, with 11 bases remaining between them. CDR1 is LNHNV and CDR2 is YYDKDF in the germline V gene (reference sequence).

This clonotype was seen a few times. The chain combines TRBV5-1 with TRBJ2-3; 8 nucleotides line up with TRBD2. The CDR3 extends over 15 amino acids. J was trimmed by 4 bases and V by 3 bases; bases with no gene match: 7. Germline CDR1 is SGHRS and CDR2 is YFSETQ. The CDR3 here is CASSSRTSQADTQYF. For the CDR3, the DNA is TGCGCCAGCAGCTCTCGGACTAGCCAGGCAGATACGCAGTATTTT.

The V and J genes are TRBV6-6 and TRBJ2-5, with unresolved D. The CDR3 runs to 12 residues. V was clipped by 6 bases and J by 2 bases, with 7 bases between them. Germline-derived CDR1 and CDR2 are MNHNY and SVGAGI (reference sequence). CDR3 DNA sequence: TGTGCCAGCAGGGACCCTCAAGAGACCCAGTACTTC. Translated: CASRDPQETQYF.

This chain connects TRBV20-1 to TRBJ1-5, with 8 bases fitting TRBD1. The ends lost 2 bases at V and 8 bases at J; junction bases unmatched: 2. CDR1 and CDR2 (germline): DFQATT, SNEGSKA (reference sequence). The CDR3 loop spans 12 amino acids. The CDR3 DNA sequence: TGCAGTGCTAGAAGACAGGGGAAGCCCCAGCATTTT. Translating gives CSARRQGKPQHF.

This clonotype was detected only a few times. CDR3 sequence: CATSDSTGGQETQYF. CDR3 DNA sequence: TGTGCCACCAGTGATTCGACAGGGGGTCAAGAGACCCAGTACTTC. This chain connects TRBV24-1 to TRBJ2-5; the match to TRBD1 covers 9 bases. CDR1 and CDR2 (germline): KGHDR, SFDVKD. CDR3 size: 15 residues. Unmatched junction bases numbered 2, after V lost 2 bases and J lost 2 bases.

In this sample, this clonotype turned up a few times. Here the CDR3 reads CASSQPTSKNTEAFF. The CDR3 region has the DNA TGCGCCAGCAGCCAACCTACAAGTAAGAACACTGAAGCTTTCTTT. V and J are TRBV4-1 and TRBJ1-1; D unresolved. The V end was cut by 2 bases, the J end by 1 base, with 11 bases between. This CDR3 spans 15 amino acids. Germline CDR1 reads MGHRA; CDR2 reads YSYEKL.

This clonotype was detected only a few times. This rearrangement joins TRBV6-1 to TRBJ2-5; the match to TRBD2 covers 9 bases. V lost 2 bases, J lost 2 bases, and 3 bases stayed unmatched. Germline V lookup: CDR1 MNHNS, CDR2 SASEGT. CDR3 size: 15 residues. The CDR3 nucleotides are TGTGCCAGCAGTGAACTTAGCGGGGGACAAGAGACCCAGTACTTC. This codes for CASSELSGGQETQYF.